The source of this T cell receptor beta chain is a study of blood T cell repertoires in COVID-19 (dated by TCRdb to the early 2020s). With respect to the entire study: The collaborator samples originated in the United States, Italy and Spain and spanned the acute and convalescent phases of COVID-19. The material from the prospective study consisted of cDNA or gDNA derived from T cells, B-cell-depleted T cells, or PBMCs. Subjects who had been exposed to COVID-19, were actively infected with it, or had recovered from it provided the deeply sampled blood TCRbeta repertoires that made up the dataset. A freely available public database, intended as a resource for researchers studying the immune response to SARS-CoV-2, is where the repertoires were released. The samples were drawn from two sources: the first 160 participants of the ongoing ImmuneRACE study, and 1,200 or so subjects contributed by 6 global collaborators. The sample metadata nearly always contained a de-identified subject ID, COVID-19 status, age in years and sex. HLA class I and class II types, where available, came from metadata supplied by the sample provider rather than from assay-based typing.

The immunoSEQ Assay, a bias-controlled multiplex PCR, was used to amplify TCRbeta CDR3 regions from genomic DNA. The authors processed their data as follows. Within the assay, amplification of reference gene primers was used to estimate how many nucleated cells each sample contained. To quantify the absolute abundance of each unique TCRbeta CDR3 rearrangement, sequence reads were collapsed and filtered. For each sample, productive Simpson clonality was calculated as the square root of Simpson's diversity index over productive rearrangements. Not all clones reach the TCRdb copy of this immuneACCESS table, which keeps in-frame sequences only. Checked studies attribute under half of the gap to unresolved V genes and leave the rest unexplained. Clone size and the V and J calls come from that table; the DNA yielded D and trimming. The sample records roughly 200,000 clones, more than 65% of which are singletons. The leading ten clones occupy approximately 8.7% of the sample.

The research as a whole found: The amount of clinical and demographic metadata varied by source and participant and was provided uncurated.

The collaborating institutions used their own protocols to collect whole blood in K2EDTA tubes. Collaborator samples were shipped for TCRbeta analysis as frozen whole blood, isolated PBMCs, or DNA extracted from either sample type. From the cysteine through the phenylalanine, the CDR3 covers 15 amino acids. Just the 45-base CDR3 DNA is kept, in frame starting at base 1. The germline V gene encodes CDR1 SGHRS and CDR2 YFSETQ. As regards this clone: Its antigen has not been determined. Relative to the germline gene, one junction end is altered; a read error may explain this. The sample holds other DNA sequences that translate to the same CDR3.

The TCR originated in an elderly woman with acute or convalescent COVID-19. The chain uses TRBV5-1 and TRBJ1-2, and 7 junctional nucleotides match TRBD1. Material for sequencing was peripheral blood. The bases read TGCGCCAGCAGTCCCGGGACAGTCGGTAACTCTGGCTACACCTTC. It specifies CASSPGTVGNSGYTF.